This paragraph covers one TCR beta chain sequence. The data belong to a study of blood T cell repertoires in COVID-19. About the study: PBMCs, B-cell-depleted T cells, or T cells were the source of the cDNA or gDNA that made up the material.

Original analysis: Scientists estimated how many nucleated cells there were by amplifying reference gene primers. Profiling relied on immunoSEQ multiplex PCR, and the TCRdb table lists in-frame clones only, not all of them. From that table come the V and J calls and clone size; the DNA was used to work out D and trimming. Seen here are 250,000 or so clones, about nine tenths observed once, and the top ten hold about 8.7%. V lost 1 base and J lost 7, with 7 bases in between. This CDR3 region has 12 residues. The germline CDR1 and CDR2 sequences are GTSNPN and SVGIG (reference sequence). Sequences were obtained from peripheral blood. This sequence joins TRBV30 and TRBJ1-4; D is unresolved. The source is a man between 35 and 55 years old with active or convalescent COVID-19. CDR3 coding DNA: TGTGCCTGGAGTGGCAGCGGTGAAAAACTGTTTTTT. Its protein is CAWSGSGEKLFF. Together with reference TRBV30 and TRBJ1-4, the CDR3 gives the full variable domain: SQTIHQWPATLVQPVGSPLSLECTVEGTSNPNLYWYRQAAGRGLQLLFYSVGIGQISSEVPQNLSASRPQDRQFILSSKKLLLSDSGFYLCAWSGSGEKLFFGSGTQLSVL.